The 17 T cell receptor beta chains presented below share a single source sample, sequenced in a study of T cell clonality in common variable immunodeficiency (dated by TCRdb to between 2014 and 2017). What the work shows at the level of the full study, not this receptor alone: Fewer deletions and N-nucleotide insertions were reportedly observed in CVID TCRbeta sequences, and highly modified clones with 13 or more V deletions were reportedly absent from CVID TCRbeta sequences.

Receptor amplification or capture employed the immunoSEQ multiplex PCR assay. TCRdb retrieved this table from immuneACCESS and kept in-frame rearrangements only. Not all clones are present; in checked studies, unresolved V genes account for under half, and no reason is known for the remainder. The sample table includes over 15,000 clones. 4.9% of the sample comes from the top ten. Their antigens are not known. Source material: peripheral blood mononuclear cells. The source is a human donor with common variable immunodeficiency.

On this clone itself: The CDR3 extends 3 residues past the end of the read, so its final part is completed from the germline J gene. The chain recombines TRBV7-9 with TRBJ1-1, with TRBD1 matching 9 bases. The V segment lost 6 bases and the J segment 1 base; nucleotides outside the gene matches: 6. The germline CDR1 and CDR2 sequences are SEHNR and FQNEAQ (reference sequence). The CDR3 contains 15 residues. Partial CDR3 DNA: TGTGCCAGCAGGTTACAGGGGGCCTCGAACACTGAA. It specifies CASRLQGASNTE. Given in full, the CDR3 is CASRLQGASNTEAFF.

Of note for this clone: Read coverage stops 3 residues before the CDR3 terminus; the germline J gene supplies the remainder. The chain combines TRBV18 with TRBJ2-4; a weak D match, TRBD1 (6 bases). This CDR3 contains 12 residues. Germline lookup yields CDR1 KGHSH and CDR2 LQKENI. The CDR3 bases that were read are TGTGCCAGCTCCCCCAACAGGGAGTAT. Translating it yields CASSPNREY. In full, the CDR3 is CASSPNREYQYF.

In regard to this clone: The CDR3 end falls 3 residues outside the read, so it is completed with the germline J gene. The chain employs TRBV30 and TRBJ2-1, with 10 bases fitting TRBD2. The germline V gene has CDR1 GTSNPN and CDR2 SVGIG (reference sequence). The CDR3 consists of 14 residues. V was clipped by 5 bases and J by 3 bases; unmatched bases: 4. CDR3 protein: CAWGGLASYNEQFF. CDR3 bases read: TGTGCCTGGGGGGGACTAGCGAGCTACAATGAG.

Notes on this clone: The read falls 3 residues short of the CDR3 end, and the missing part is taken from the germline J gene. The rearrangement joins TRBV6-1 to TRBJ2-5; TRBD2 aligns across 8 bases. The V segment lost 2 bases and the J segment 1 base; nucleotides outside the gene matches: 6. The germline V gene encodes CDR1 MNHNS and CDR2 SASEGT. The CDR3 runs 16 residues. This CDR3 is CASSEIRGGPQETQYF. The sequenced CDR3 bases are TGTGCCAGCAGTGAAATTCGGGGGGGGCCCCAAGAGACC.

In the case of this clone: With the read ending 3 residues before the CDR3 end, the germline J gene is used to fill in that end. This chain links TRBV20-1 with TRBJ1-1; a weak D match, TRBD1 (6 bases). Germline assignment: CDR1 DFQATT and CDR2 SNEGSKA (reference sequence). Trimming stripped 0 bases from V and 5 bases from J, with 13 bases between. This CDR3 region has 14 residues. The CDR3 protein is CSARDEGVGTEAFF. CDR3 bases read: TGCAGTGCTAGAGATGAGGGGGTAGGGACTGAA.

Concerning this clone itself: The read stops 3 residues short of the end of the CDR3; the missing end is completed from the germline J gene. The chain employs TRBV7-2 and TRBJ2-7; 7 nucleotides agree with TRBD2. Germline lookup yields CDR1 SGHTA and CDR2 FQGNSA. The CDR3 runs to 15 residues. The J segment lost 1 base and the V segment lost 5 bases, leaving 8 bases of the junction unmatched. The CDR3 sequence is CASSTRLARSYEQYF. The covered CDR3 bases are TGTGCCAGCAGCACCCGACTAGCTCGTTCCTACGAG.

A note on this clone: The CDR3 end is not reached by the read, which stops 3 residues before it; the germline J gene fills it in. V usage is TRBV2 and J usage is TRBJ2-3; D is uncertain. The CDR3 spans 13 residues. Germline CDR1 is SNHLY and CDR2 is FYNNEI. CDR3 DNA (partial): TGTGCCAGCAGTGAAGGTGAGGTCGGGTCG. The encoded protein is CASSEGEVGS. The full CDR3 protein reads CASSEGEVGSQYF.

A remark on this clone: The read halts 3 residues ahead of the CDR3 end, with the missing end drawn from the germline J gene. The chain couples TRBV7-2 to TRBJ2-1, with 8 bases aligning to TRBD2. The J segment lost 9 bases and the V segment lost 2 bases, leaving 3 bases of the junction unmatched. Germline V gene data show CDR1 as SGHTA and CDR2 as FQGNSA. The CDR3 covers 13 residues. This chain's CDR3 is CASSLKAGVEQFF. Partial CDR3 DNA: TGTGCCAGCAGCTTAAAAGCGGGAGTTGAG.

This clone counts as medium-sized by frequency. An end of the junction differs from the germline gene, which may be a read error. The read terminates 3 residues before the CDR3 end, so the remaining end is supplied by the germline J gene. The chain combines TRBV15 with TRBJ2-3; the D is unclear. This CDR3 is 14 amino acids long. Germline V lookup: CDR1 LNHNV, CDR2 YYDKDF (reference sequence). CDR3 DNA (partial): TGTGCCACCGGCAGCCGCCTATACACAGATACG. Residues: CATGSRLYTDT. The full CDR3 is CATGSRLYTDTQYF.

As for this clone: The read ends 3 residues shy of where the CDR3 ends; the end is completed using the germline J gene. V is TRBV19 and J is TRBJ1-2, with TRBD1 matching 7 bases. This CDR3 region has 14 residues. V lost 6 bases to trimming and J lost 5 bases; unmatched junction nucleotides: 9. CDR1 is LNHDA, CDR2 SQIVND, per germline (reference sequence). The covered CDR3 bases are TGTGCCAGTAGCCCCGGGACAGCTTCATATGGC. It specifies CASSPGTASYG. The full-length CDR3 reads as CASSPGTASYGYTF.

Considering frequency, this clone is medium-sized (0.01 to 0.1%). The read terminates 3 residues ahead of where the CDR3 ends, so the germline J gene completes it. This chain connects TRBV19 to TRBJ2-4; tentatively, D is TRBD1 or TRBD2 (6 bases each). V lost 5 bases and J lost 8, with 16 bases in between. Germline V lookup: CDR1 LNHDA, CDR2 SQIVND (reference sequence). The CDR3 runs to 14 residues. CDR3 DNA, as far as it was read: TGTGCCAGTAGTGAACAGGGACGGAGGGACATT. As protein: CASSEQGRRDI. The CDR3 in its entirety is CASSEQGRRDIQYF.

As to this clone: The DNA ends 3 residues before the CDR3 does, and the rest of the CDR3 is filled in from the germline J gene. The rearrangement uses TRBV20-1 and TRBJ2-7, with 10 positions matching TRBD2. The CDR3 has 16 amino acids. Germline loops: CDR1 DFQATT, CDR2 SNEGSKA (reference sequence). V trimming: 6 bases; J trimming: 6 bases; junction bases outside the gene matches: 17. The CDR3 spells CSAPGLAAGGVGEQYF. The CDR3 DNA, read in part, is TGCAGTGCACCCGGACTAGCGGCAGGAGGAGTGGGCGAG.

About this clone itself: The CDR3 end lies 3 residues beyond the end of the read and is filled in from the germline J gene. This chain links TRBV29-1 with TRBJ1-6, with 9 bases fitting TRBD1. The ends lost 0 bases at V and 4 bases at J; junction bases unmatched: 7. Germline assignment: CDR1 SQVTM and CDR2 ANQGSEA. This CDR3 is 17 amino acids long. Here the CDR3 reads CSVEDTGGPPYNSPLHF. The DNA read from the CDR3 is TGCAGCGTTGAAGACACAGGGGGCCCACCTTATAATTCACCC.

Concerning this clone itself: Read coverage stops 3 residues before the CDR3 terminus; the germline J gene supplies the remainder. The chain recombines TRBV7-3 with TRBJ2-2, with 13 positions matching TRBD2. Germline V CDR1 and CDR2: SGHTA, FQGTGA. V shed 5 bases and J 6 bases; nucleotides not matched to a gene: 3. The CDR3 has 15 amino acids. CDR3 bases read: TGTGCCAGCAGCCGGACTAGCGGGAGTTCCGGGGAG. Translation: CASSRTSGSSGE. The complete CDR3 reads CASSRTSGSSGELFF.

The CDR3 spells CSANKVIAGNQPQHF. The sequenced part of the CDR3 DNA is TGCAGTGCCAATAAGGTGATAGCAGGCAATCAGCCC. The chain recombines TRBV20-1 with TRBJ1-5; D not certain. The read falls 3 residues short of the CDR3 end, and the missing part is taken from the germline J gene. Germline V gene data show CDR1 as DFQATT and CDR2 as SNEGSKA (reference sequence). Trimming shortened V by 6 bases and J by 2 bases, and 17 bases separated the two germline ends. This CDR3 spans 15 amino acids.

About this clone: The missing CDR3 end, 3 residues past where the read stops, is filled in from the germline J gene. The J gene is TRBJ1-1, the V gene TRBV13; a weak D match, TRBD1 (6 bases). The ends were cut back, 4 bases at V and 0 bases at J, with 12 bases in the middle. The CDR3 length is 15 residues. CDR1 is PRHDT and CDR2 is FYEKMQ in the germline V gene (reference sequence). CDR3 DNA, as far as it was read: TGTGCCAGCAGCTGGAACAGGGAGGTGAACACTGAA. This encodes CASSWNREVNTE. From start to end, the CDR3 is CASSWNREVNTEAFF.

The part of the CDR3 DNA that was read is TGTGCCAGCAGGCGAACTGGAAACACC. It specifies CASRRTGNT. The CDR3 as a whole reads CASRRTGNTIYF. The chain links TRBV7-6 to TRBJ1-3; no definite D call. The read is 3 residues too short to cover the CDR3 end, so that end is filled in from the germline J gene. The germline V gene encodes CDR1 SGHVS and CDR2 FNYEAQ. The CDR3 consists of 12 residues. Between the trimmed V and J ends, which lost 6 bases and 2 bases, there was a span of 5 bases.